The clone carrying this T cell receptor (beta chain) appeared a few times. A multiplex PCR was run with 60 Vbeta primers and 13 Jbeta primers. Sequenced by immunoSEQ multiplex PCR; TCRdb stores in-frame clones only, minus some. Of about 82,000 clones listed, about a tenth are singletons. V was pared by 1 base and J by 2 bases, with 15 bases between. Germline CDR1 and CDR2: LNHDA and SQIVND (reference sequence). The CDR3 covers 16 residues. This entry is derived from a study of cytomegalovirus exposure and HLA in healthy donors. Sequencing was carried out using PBMCs. The V call is TRBV19, the J call TRBJ2-7, with D possibly TRBD1 on 6 matching bases. The TCR sequence derives from a man aged 60-69 years in good health and CMV-seropositive. CDR3 protein: CASSIVWGPLTYEQYV. The CDR3 DNA reads as TGTGCCAGTAGTATAGTTTGGGGGCCCCTAACCTACGAGCAGTACGTC.